This T cell receptor beta chain derives from a study of T-cell reconstitution after alpha-beta-depleted transplantation in children. Trimming shortened V by 1 base and J by 8 bases, and 12 bases separated the two germline ends. Germline CDR1 reads LGHNA; CDR2 reads YSLEER. The CDR3 consists of 14 residues. During its preparation, the TCRbeta library received unique molecular identifiers. TCRdb processed the PCR reads anew with MiXCR; each CDR3 protein has one entry. The table has 360,000 or so distinct CDR3 sequences, about a fifth seen once. This chain uses TRBV4-3 with TRBJ2-1; D is unclear. Source: PBMCs from the stem cell graft donor, taken from the stem cell graft. This clonotype was sampled from a human donor who donated a stem cell graft to a child with acute myeloid leukemia. The CDR3 here is CASSQGTDRYEQFF. CDR3 DNA: TGCGCCAGCAGCCAAGGGACCGATCGGTATGAGCAGTTCTTC.